This TCR beta chain emerged from a study of regulatory T cells in long-lasting Graves disease. The TCR beta library used iRepertoire HTBI primers with Arm-PCR amplification of CDR3. TCRdb recomputed calls from the multiplex PCR reads with MiXCR, one row per CDR3 protein. The repertoire holds about 220,000 distinct CDR3 sequences, with 15% to 20% as singletons. Sample time point: newly diagnosed GD, antithyroid drugs for less than 3 months. With RNA extracted from PBMCs as input, the TCR library was made. Trimming removed 5 bases at V and 5 bases at J, with 19 bases between. The CDR3 loop spans 15 amino acids.

Specimen: peripheral blood mononuclear cells (PBMCs), collected at new diagnosis, from a patient treated with antithyroid drugs. The clonotype originates from a female donor with Graves disease. The V call is TRBV12-3 or TRBV12-4, the J call TRBJ2-7; tentative D call: TRBD2 (5 bases). The CDR3 DNA reads TGTGCCAGCAGTGACCTCGGGGATGGATCCCACGAGCAGTACTTC. Protein: CASSDLGDGSHEQYF.